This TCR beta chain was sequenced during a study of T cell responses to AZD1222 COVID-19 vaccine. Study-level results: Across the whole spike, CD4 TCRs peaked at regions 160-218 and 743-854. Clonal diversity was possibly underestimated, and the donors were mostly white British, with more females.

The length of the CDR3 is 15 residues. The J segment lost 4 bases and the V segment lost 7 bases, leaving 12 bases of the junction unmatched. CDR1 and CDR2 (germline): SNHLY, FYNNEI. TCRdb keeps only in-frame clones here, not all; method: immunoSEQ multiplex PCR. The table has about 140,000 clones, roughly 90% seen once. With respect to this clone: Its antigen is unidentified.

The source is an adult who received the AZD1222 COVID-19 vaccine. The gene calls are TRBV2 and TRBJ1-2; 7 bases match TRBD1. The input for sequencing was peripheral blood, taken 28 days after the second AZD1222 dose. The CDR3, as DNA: TGTGCCAGCACCCCTCCGGAGGGGGCGAGCTATGGCTACACCTTC. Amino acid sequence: CASTPPEGASYGYTF.